The present TCR beta chain was sequenced within a study of T cells in Graves' hyperthyroidism and ophthalmopathy. Study-level points and caveats: Most clonotypes that expanded in the thyroid above 0.001 also showed up in blood. Model-based prediction identified ophthalmopathy a median around seven months prior to its onset.

As regards this clonotype: Its antigen remains unknown.

There were TCR beta CDR3 regions amplified from RNA transcripts. TCR CDR3 regions were first amplified by RT-PCR with HTBI primers. TCRdb reprocessed the multiplex PCR reads with MiXCR, giving one entry per CDR3 protein. Here the sample spans around 540,000 distinct CDR3 sequences, about 45% being singletons. Looked up from germline, CDR1 is DFQATT and CDR2 is SNEGSKA (reference sequence). After removal of 1 base from V and 7 bases from J, the junction contained 8 bases not matched to a gene. The CDR3 consists of 16 residues. The specimen sequenced was peripheral blood or thyroid tissue (not recorded which). This receptor was identified in a woman between 18 and 29 years old with Graves' hyperthyroidism. The chain is built from TRBV20-1 and TRBJ1-6, with TRBD1 matching 9 bases. The DNA of the CDR3 is TGCAGTGCTAGAGGTGGGACAGGGTCCACAAATTCACCCCTCCACTTT. This sequence encodes CSARGGTGSTNSPLHF.